These T cell receptor beta chains were read from a single sample in a study of breast tumors, draining lymph nodes, adjacent tissues. TCRdb recomputed calls from the multiplex PCR reads with MiXCR, one row per CDR3 protein. Here the sample spans about 230,000 distinct CDR3 sequences, about 34% being singletons. The sample consisted of axillary lymph node tissue. All receptors come from a female donor with breast cancer. Some clones in this sample may be carry-over from other donors' samples. CDR3s include the opening cysteine and the closing phenylalanine or tryptophan. The order of the fields is V gene, J gene, D gene, clone size, CDR3 protein, CDR3 DNA. D genes are given only for firm matches. Size tells how often a clone was seen (once, few, many) or the class of an expanded clone, and some rows leave it out.

V: TRBV29-1; J: TRBJ1-5; D: TRBD1; size: -; CDR3: CSVEEGGQGEAYEHF; DNA: TGCAGCGTTGAAGAGGGTGGGCAGGGGGAAGCCTACGAGCATTTT
V: TRBV24-1; J: TRBJ2-7; D: -; size: many; CDR3: CATSDSRFHEQYF; DNA: TGTGCCACCAGTGATTCAAGATTCCACGAGCAGTACTTC
V: TRBV24-1; J: TRBJ1-5; D: -; size: once; CDR3: CATSGDTTDTQPQHF; DNA: TGTGCCACCAGTGGGGACACCACAGATACGCAGCCCCAGCATTTT
V: TRBV20-1; J: TRBJ2-7; D: TRBD1; size: -; CDR3: CSASGLNQGAYEQYF; DNA: TGCAGTGCTAGTGGTTTGAACCAGGGGGCCTACGAGCAGTACTTC
V: TRBV7-3; J: TRBJ2-5; D: -; size: many; CDR3: CASTQSGGFQETQYF; DNA: TGTGCCAGCACCCAGAGCGGTGGGTTTCAAGAGACCCAGTACTTC
V: TRBV20-1; J: TRBJ2-3; D: TRBD1; size: many; CDR3: CSARNPGQGPTDTQYF; DNA: TGCAGTGCTAGGAACCCGGGACAGGGGCCGACAGATACGCAGTATTTT
V: TRBV11-2; J: TRBJ2-3; D: -; size: many; CDR3: CASSFGGYTDTQYF; DNA: TGTGCCAGCAGCTTTGGAGGATACACAGATACGCAGTATTTT
V: TRBV7-6; J: TRBJ2-2; D: -; size: once; CDR3: CASSLEGGARHTGELFF; DNA: TGTGCCAGCAGCTTAGAAGGGGGTGCCAGACACACTGGTGAGCTGTTTTTT
V: TRBV5-1; J: TRBJ2-1; D: TRBD2; size: -; CDR3: CASSLSGNEHFF; DNA: TGCGCCAGCAGCTTAAGCGGGAATGAGCACTTCTTC
V: TRBV29-1; J: TRBJ1-2; D: -; size: -; CDR3: CSVTTGSNYGYTF; DNA: TGCAGCGTTACCACAGGGAGTAACTATGGCTACACCTTC
V: TRBV5-4; J: TRBJ1-5; D: -; size: -; CDR3: CASSYGTSGEQPQHF; DNA: TGTGCCAGCAGCTACGGGACTTCAGGCGAGCAGCCCCAGCATTTT
V: TRBV9; J: TRBJ1-4; D: TRBD1; size: many; CDR3: CASSVGTGGATNEKLFF; DNA: TGTGCCAGCAGCGTAGGGACAGGGGGCGCAACTAATGAAAAACTGTTTTTT
V: TRBV20-1; J: TRBJ2-1; D: TRBD1; size: many; CDR3: CSAQNPGQGSIEQFF; DNA: TGCAGTGCTCAAAATCCGGGACAGGGGAGTATTGAGCAGTTCTTC
V: TRBV29-1; J: TRBJ2-1; D: TRBD2; size: -; CDR3: CSVTAGGDYNEQFF; DNA: TGCAGCGTTACAGCGGGAGGAGATTACAATGAGCAGTTCTTC
V: TRBV7-2; J: TRBJ2-1; D: TRBD2; size: many; CDR3: CASSFSGGPLNEQFF; DNA: TGTGCCAGCAGCTTTAGCGGGGGGCCCCTCAATGAGCAGTTCTTC
V: TRBV5-1; J: TRBJ1-3; D: -; size: many; CDR3: CASSLTSGNTIYF; DNA: TGCGCCAGCAGCTTAACTTCTGGAAACACCATATATTTT
V: TRBV20-1; J: TRBJ1-2; D: TRBD1; size: many; CDR3: CSAREGQLYYGYTF; DNA: TGCAGTGCTAGGGAGGGACAGCTATACTATGGCTACACCTTC
V: TRBV13; J: TRBJ2-6; D: TRBD1; size: many; CDR3: CASSPGQGRVGANVLTF; DNA: TGTGCCAGCAGCCCGGGACAGGGGAGGGTTGGGGCCAACGTCCTGACTTTC
V: TRBV11-3; J: TRBJ2-5; D: -; size: -; CDR3: CASSLDPPGDETQYF; DNA: TGTGCCAGCAGCTTAGACCCCCCGGGGGACGAGACCCAGTACTTC
V: TRBV2; J: TRBJ1-4; D: -; size: -; CDR3: CASSQEYNEKLFF; DNA: TGTGCCAGCAGTCAAGAGTACAATGAAAAACTGTTTTTT
V: TRBV28; J: TRBJ2-1; D: -; size: -; CDR3: CASSLKSSYNEQFF; DNA: TGTGCCAGCAGTTTAAAGAGCTCCTACAATGAGCAGTTCTTC
V: TRBV20-1; J: TRBJ1-2; D: -; size: many; CDR3: CSARVRQNYGYTF; DNA: TGCAGTGCTAGGGTCAGGCAAAACTATGGCTACACCTTC
V: TRBV11-2; J: TRBJ1-1; D: -; size: few; CDR3: CASSLTPTNTEAFF; DNA: TGTGCCAGCAGCTTAACGCCAACGAACACTGAAGCTTTCTTT
V: TRBV6-5; J: TRBJ2-7; D: TRBD2; size: many; CDR3: CASSYSPPLAGVTHEQYF; DNA: TGTGCCAGCAGTTACTCCCCTCCATTAGCGGGAGTTACCCACGAGCAGTACTTC
V: TRBV4-2; J: TRBJ2-1; D: TRBD1; size: many; CDR3: CASSQAPGTGSNEQFF; DNA: TGTGCCAGCAGCCAAGCCCCCGGGACAGGGTCCAATGAGCAGTTCTTC
V: TRBV7-2; J: TRBJ2-2; D: -; size: many; CDR3: CASSLSGLYTGELFF; DNA: TGTGCCAGCAGCCTATCGGGACTCTACACCGGGGAGCTGTTTTTT
V: TRBV14; J: TRBJ2-2; D: -; size: many; CDR3: CASSHWGRELFF; DNA: TGTGCCAGCAGCCATTGGGGTAGGGAGCTGTTTTTT
V: TRBV5-6; J: TRBJ2-5; D: -; size: many; CDR3: CASSLGWLQGETQYF; DNA: TGTGCCAGCAGCTTGGGGTGGCTTCAGGGCGAGACCCAGTACTTC